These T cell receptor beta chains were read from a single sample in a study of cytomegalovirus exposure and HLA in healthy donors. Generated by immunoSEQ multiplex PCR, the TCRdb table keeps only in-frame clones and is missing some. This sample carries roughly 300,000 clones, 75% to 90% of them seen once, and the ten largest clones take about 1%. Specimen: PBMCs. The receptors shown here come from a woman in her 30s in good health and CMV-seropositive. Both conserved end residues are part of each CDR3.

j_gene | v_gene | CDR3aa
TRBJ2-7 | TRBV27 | CASSLQQLAGTYEQYF
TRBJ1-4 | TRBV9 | CASSVLGADNEKLFF
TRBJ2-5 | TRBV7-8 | CASSLTSGVQETQYF
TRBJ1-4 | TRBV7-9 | CASRRGQVENEKLFF
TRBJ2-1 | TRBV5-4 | CASSLEGRVSDEQFF
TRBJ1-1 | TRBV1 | CTSSQGGVNTEAFF
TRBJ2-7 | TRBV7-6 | CASSLGPSAGGYEQYF
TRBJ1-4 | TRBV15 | CATSRERTGIGEKLFF
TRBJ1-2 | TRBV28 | CASSETGGTNYGYTF
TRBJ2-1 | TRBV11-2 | CASSLSRAGTSGEQFF
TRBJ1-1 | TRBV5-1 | CASSEGQQMNTEAFF
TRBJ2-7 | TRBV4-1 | CASSQGGWSYEQYF
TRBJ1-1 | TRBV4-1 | CASGQGSGTEAFF
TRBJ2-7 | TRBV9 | CASSVGGDTTLYEQYF
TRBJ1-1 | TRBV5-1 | CASSLEGLLNTEAFF
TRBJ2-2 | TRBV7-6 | CASSLESAGLWNTGELFF
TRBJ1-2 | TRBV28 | CASTTPGGDYGYTF
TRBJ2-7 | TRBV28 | CASSSGHLSYEQYF
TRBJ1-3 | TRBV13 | CASSLGQGAGNTIYF
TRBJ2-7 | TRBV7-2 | CASSLADNSYEQYF
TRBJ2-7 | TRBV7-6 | CASSPAQGQGSMQQYF
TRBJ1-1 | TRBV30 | CAWERVRTEAFF
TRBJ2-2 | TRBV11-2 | CASSLVAGLNTGELFF
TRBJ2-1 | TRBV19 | CASSLHRGLQEEQFF
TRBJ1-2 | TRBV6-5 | CASRFNVDSDYGYTF
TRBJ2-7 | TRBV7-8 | CASSLSTGGWVGYEQYF
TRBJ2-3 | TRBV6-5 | CASKVNSFTDTQYF
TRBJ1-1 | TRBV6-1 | CASRRGQGTEAFF
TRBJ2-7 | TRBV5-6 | CASTPRGGFYEQYF
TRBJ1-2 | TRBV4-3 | CASSQDTGIYGYTF
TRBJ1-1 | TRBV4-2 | CASSQDGDRGGTEAFF
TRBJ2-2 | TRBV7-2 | CASSWIVSSGELFF
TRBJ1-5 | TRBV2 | CASSPGNVYSNQPQHF
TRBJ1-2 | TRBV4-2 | CASNRVQDYGYTF
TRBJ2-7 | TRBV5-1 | CASRASYEQYF
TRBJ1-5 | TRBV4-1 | CASSRLQGGVNQPQHF
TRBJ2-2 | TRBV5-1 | CASSVSGGNTGELFF
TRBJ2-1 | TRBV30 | CAWTSVGPYNEQFF
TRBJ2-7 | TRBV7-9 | CASSLAVNEQYF
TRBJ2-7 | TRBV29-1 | CSASGGTGGSEQYF
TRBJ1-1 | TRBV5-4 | CASSLWGGTEAFF
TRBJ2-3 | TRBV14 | CASSQVRAPTDTQYF
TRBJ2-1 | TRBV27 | CASSFTAGLENNEQFF
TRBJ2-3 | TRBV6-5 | CASSERGTQYF
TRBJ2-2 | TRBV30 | CAWSRSANTGELFF
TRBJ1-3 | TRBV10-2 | CASSESGQPFNTIYF
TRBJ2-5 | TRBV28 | CASCDRGPGETQYF
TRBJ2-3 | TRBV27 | CASTAETTDTQYF
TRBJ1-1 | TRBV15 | CATSRDGGAGAFF
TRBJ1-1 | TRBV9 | CASSAGQMNTEAFF
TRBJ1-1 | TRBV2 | CASSTTGDTEAFF
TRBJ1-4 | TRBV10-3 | CAISEKVTNEKLFF
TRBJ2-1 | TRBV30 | CAWRSGISSYNEQFF
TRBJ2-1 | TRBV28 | CASRPPLISEQFF
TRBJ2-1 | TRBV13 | CASRRIDGAGGSDNEQFF